Listed below are T cell receptor beta chains from one sample, sequenced in a study of CD8 T cells in ankylosing spondylitis. Each CDR3 protein gets one entry after TCRdb re-called the 5' RACE reads with MiXCR. The sample yields roughly 350,000 distinct CDR3 sequences, 7% to 9% seen once. Sequencing was performed on blood, either unsorted or a sorted T cell fraction (not recorded which). Receptors were obtained from a male donor with ankylosing spondylitis. Both conserved end residues are part of each CDR3. The D gene is left open where the match is weak. Clone size is given for some rows only: seen once, a few or many times, or a class if the clone is expanded.

abundance | d_gene | j_gene | v_gene | CDR3nt | CDR3aa
NA | NA | TRBJ2-7 | TRBV12-3/TRBV12-4 | TGTGCCAGCAGTCAGGGTGGAGGAGCGTTGAGGACCTACGAGCAGTACTTC | CASSQGGGALRTYEQYF
few | NA | TRBJ2-1 | TRBV6-5 | TGTGCCAGCAGTAACAGTTGGAATGAGCAGTTCTTC | CASSNSWNEQFF
NA | TRBD1 | TRBJ2-5 | TRBV12-3/TRBV12-4 | TGTGCCAGCAGTCACACAGGGGTAGGGGAGACCCAGTACTTC | CASSHTGVGETQYF
NA | TRBD2 | TRBJ2-5 | TRBV7-9 | TGTGCCAGCAGCCCCGGGACTAGCGGGTATCAAGAGACCCAGTACTTC | CASSPGTSGYQETQYF
few | TRBD1 | TRBJ2-5 | TRBV28 | TGTGCCAGCAGTATAGGACAGGGGTACCAAGAGACCCAGTACTTC | CASSIGQGYQETQYF
few | NA | TRBJ1-3 | TRBV12-3/TRBV12-4 | TGTGCCAGCAGCTACGACAGGGGAAACACCATATATTTT | CASSYDRGNTIYF
NA | NA | TRBJ1-1 | TRBV12-3/TRBV12-4 | TGTGCCAGCAGTTTAATCTGGGGCACTGAAGCTTTCTTT | CASSLIWGTEAFF
few | TRBD1 | TRBJ1-4 | TRBV6-1 | TGTGCCAGCAGTCTTGGACAGGGAGGAAAACTGTTTTTT | CASSLGQGGKLFF
many | NA | TRBJ1-4 | TRBV27 | TGTGCCAGCAGTCCAGGGCCGGGGGGGCCTGCGGAAAAACTGTTTTTT | CASSPGPGGPAEKLFF
NA | NA | TRBJ2-1 | TRBV12-3/TRBV12-4 | TGTGCCAGCAGTTTAGCGCTTGACAATGAGCAGTTCTTC | CASSLALDNEQFF
few | NA | TRBJ1-6 | TRBV5-1 | TGCGCCAGCAGCTTGGATGGAGGGATAGAGAATTCACCCCTCCACTTT | CASSLDGGIENSPLHF
few | NA | TRBJ2-3 | TRBV18 | TGTGCCAGCTCACCCCTAATCACAGATACGCAGTATTTT | CASSPLITDTQYF
many | NA | TRBJ2-7 | TRBV7-9 | TGCTTAATCGAACCTAGCTCCTACGAGCAGTACTTC | CLIEPSSYEQYF
NA | TRBD2 | TRBJ2-1 | TRBV5-1 | TGCGCCAGCAGCTTGGGCGCGGGAGGGCTCAATGAGCAGTTCTTC | CASSLGAGGLNEQFF
many | NA | TRBJ2-7 | TRBV4-3 | TGCGCCAGCAGGATCTCCGGGGTCTACGAGCAGTACTTC | CASRISGVYEQYF
few | NA | TRBJ2-1 | TRBV24-1 | TGTGCCACCAGTGAGGCTCACCACAATGAGCAGTTCTTC | CATSEAHHNEQFF
few | NA | TRBJ1-5 | TRBV9 | TGTGCCAGCAGCGTCGGTCTCTATCAGCCCCAGCATTTT | CASSVGLYQPQHF
NA | NA | TRBJ2-7 | TRBV27 | TGTGCCAGCAGGACCGGGGACGAAGGGCCCGAGCAGTACTTC | CASRTGDEGPEQYF
few | TRBD1 | TRBJ2-7 | TRBV5-1 | TGCGCCAGCAGTTCTCCCGGGACAGGGATCTACGAGCAGTACTTC | CASSSPGTGIYEQYF
NA | NA | TRBJ2-1 | TRBV7-6 | TGTGCCAGCAGCCAGGTTAAGAACAATGAGCAGTTCTTC | CASSQVKNNEQFF
few | NA | TRBJ2-1 | TRBV7-8 | TGTGCCAGCAGCCCGATCCCTGGGAATGAGCAGTTCTTC | CASSPIPGNEQFF
NA | NA | TRBJ2-5 | TRBV7-6 | TGTGCCAGCAGCGCCTCAGGGGGGGGAGAGACCCAGTACTTC | CASSASGGGETQYF
many | NA | TRBJ2-1 | TRBV20-1 | TGCAGTGCTACCCCACCTGGGGTTTGGGGTGAGCAGTTCTTC | CSATPPGVWGEQFF
NA | TRBD2 | TRBJ2-1 | TRBV12-3/TRBV12-4 | TGTGCCAGCAGTTTGCCACTAGCGGAGCATTACAATGAGCAGTTCTTC | CASSLPLAEHYNEQFF
few | NA | TRBJ2-7 | TRBV7-9 | TGTGCCAGCAGCCCCCGCAGTGGGGGCACTTTGGAGCAGTACTTC | CASSPRSGGTLEQYF
NA | TRBD1 | TRBJ1-1 | TRBV18 | TGTGCCAGCTCACCAAAGCGGACAGGGTCAGAGAACACTGAAGCTTTCTTT | CASSPKRTGSENTEAFF
many | TRBD2 | TRBJ2-1 | TRBV5-1 | TGCGCCAGCAGGCTAGCGGGGGAATACAATGAGCAGTTCTTC | CASRLAGEYNEQFF
few | NA | TRBJ2-5 | TRBV6-1 | TGTGCCACCCTTTTGGTGCCTAGTCAGTACTTC | CATLLVPSQYF
few | NA | TRBJ1-3 | TRBV28 | TGTGCCAGCAGTACCCAACGAGGGACATTCTCTGGAAACACCATATATTTT | CASSTQRGTFSGNTIYF
few | TRBD1 | TRBJ2-3 | TRBV29-1 | TGCAGCATAATGGGACAGGGGGCAATCGCAGATACGCAGTATTTT | CSIMGQGAIADTQYF